The 5 T cell receptor beta chains below were found in one sample sequenced in a study of blood T cell repertoires in COVID-19. Libraries were prepared by immunoSEQ multiplex PCR; TCRdb keeps only in-frame clonotypes and omits some of them. Among approximately 300,000 clones listed, around 90% were seen once. The material sequenced was PBMCs or T cells enriched from blood (not recorded which). All receptors come from a woman in her 30s who had recovered from COVID-19.

A few counts support this clone. This rearrangement joins TRBV5-1 to TRBJ1-2; possibly TRBD1 for D (5 bases). The germline V and J ends were trimmed by 4 bases and 8 bases, with 24 bases remaining between them. Germline loops: CDR1 SGHRS, CDR2 YFSETQ. CDR3 length equals 16 residues. As DNA, the CDR3 is TGCGCCAGCAGCGATACAGGTTCTCCGTCTAGGGGCGGCTACACCTTC. Translating gives CASSDTGSPSRGGYTF. The variable domain in full, completed from reference TRBV5-1 and TRBJ1-2, reads KAGVTQTPRYLIKTRGQQVTLSCSPISGHRSVSWYQQTPGQGLQFLFEYFSETQRNKGNFPGRFSGRQFSNSRSEMNVSTLELGDSALYLCASSDTGSPSRGGYTFGSGTRLTVV.

This chain connects TRBV13 to TRBJ1-4; 8 nucleotides match TRBD1. Germline CDR1 PRHDT, CDR2 FYEKMQ (reference sequence). V shed 5 bases and J 7 bases; nucleotides not matched to a gene: 12. The CDR3 consists of 16 residues. This CDR3 is CASSVRQGWLGEKLFF. DNA of the CDR3: TGTGCCAGCAGCGTCCGACAGGGGTGGTTAGGTGAAAAACTGTTTTTT.

The rearrangement uses TRBV5-1 and TRBJ1-1; 7 nucleotides line up with TRBD1. Unmatched junction bases numbered 5, after V lost 2 bases and J lost 4 bases. The CDR3 runs 14 residues. Germline V gives CDR1 SGHRS, CDR2 YFSETQ. This CDR3 is CASSFTGAVTEAFF. In DNA form, the CDR3 reads TGCGCCAGCAGCTTCACAGGGGCGGTCACTGAAGCTTTCTTT.

The chain has TRBV10-3 and TRBJ2-3; 8 nucleotides line up with TRBD2. Germline trimming cut 7 bases from V and 2 bases from J; bases unmatched to any gene: 8. CDR1 and CDR2 (germline): ENHRY, SYGVKD. This CDR3 has 15 amino acids. The CDR3 bases are TGTGCCATCACCCGGTTAGCGGGGACCACAGATACGCAGTATTTT. It yields the protein CAITRLAGTTDTQYF.

The chain uses TRBV10-3 and TRBJ2-3, with 15 nucleotides matching TRBD2. This CDR3 region has 17 residues. The ends lost 6 bases at V and 0 bases at J; junction bases unmatched: 4. Germline CDR1 is ENHRY and CDR2 is SYGVKD. CDR3 nucleotides: TGTGCCATCAGGGGGACTAGCGGGGGGCGGAGCACAGATACGCAGTATTTT. It codes for CAIRGTSGGRSTDTQYF.